The present TCR beta chain was sequenced within a study of Ad26.COV2.S vaccination and SARS-CoV-2 variants. General study points: The study found higher spike-specific TCR breadth in vaccine than placebo recipients.

To note about this clone: Its specificity is not known.

Treatment reported: 15 to 20 received Ad26.COV2.S at low or high dose, single or two shots; about 5 received placebo; per-sample allocation not given. The study sampled participants on day 63 after the first vaccine or placebo injection. It was Wuhan-strain SARS-CoV-2 spike that the Ad26 vaccine vector expressed. Profiled with immunoSEQ multiplex PCR; TCRdb holds only in-frame clones, not every one. The data hold hundreds of thousands of clones, with about 91% observed a single time. This CDR3 region has 15 residues. The germline V gene encodes CDR1 KGHSH and CDR2 LQKENI. Trimming at V came to 3 bases and at J to 8 bases, leaving 10 bases not matched to a gene.

This TCR was recovered from a person between 18 and 60 years old who received the Ad26.COV2.S COVID-19 vaccine or a placebo. The J gene is TRBJ1-2, the V gene TRBV18, with 9 bases that match TRBD1. The material sequenced was peripheral blood, taken in a trial of Ad26.COV2.S vaccine versus placebo. This CDR3 is CASSPSVDRGWGYTF. The CDR3 DNA follows: TGTGCCAGCTCACCTTCGGTGGACAGGGGCTGGGGCTACACCTTC.